The next 10 T cell receptor beta chains were all read from a single sample in a study of technical replicates of blood from a few donors. TCRdb's table, derived via immunoSEQ multiplex PCR, lists solely in-frame clones and lacks some. This table has tens of thousands of clones, roughly 92% appearing once. Sequencing was performed on T cells isolated from PBMCs. Every receptor here comes from a human donor in good health.

J is TRBJ2-7 and V is TRBV2; 11 bases match TRBD1. The CDR3 totals 13 residues. Trimming cost V 10 bases and J 6 bases; bases outside gene matches: 8. Germline-derived CDR1 and CDR2 are SNHLY and FYNNEI. The CDR3 DNA reads as TGTGCCATCCAAGGGACAGGGGGTTTCGAGCAGTACTTC. Residues: CAIQGTGGFEQYF.

The chain employs TRBV6-6 and TRBJ2-1; 7 nucleotides agree with TRBD2. This CDR3 is 13 amino acids long. Germline values: CDR1 MNHNY, CDR2 SVGAGI (reference sequence). The trim removed 7 bases at V and 8 bases at J, leaving 8 bases unmatched. CDR3 loop: CASTAFLADEQFF. The CDR3 region has the DNA TGTGCCAGCACAGCCTTCCTAGCGGATGAGCAGTTCTTC.

J is TRBJ2-3 and V is TRBV9; weak D call: TRBD1 (6 bases). V was cut by 5 bases and J by 0 bases, with 10 bases left in between. Germline V gene data show CDR1 as SGDLS and CDR2 as YYNGEE. CDR3 length equals 14 residues. The CDR3 sequence is CASSHGQSTDTQYF. CDR3 in DNA: TGTGCCAGCAGTCACGGACAGAGCACAGATACGCAGTATTTT.

As DNA, the CDR3 is TGTGCCAGCAGCTTAGAACCGGGACAGTCCTACGAGCAGTACTTC. Its translation: CASSLEPGQSYEQYF. The genes are TRBV11-3 and TRBJ2-7; 7 bases match TRBD1. CDR1 SGHNT and CDR2 YENEEA come from the germline V gene. Unmatched junction bases numbered 3, after V lost 0 bases and J lost 1 base. The CDR3 is 15 amino acids.

The rearrangement uses TRBV15 and TRBJ2-2; D might be TRBD2 (5 bases). This CDR3 has 14 residues. Germline-derived CDR1 and CDR2 are LNHNV and YYDKDF (reference sequence). Trimming shortened V by 1 base and J by 6 bases, and 9 bases separated the two germline ends. The CDR3 reads CATSRVRDAGELFF. The CDR3 DNA reads as TGTGCCACCAGCAGAGTGAGGGATGCCGGGGAGCTGTTTTTT. Full variable domain (rest looked up from reference TRBV15 and TRBJ2-2): DAMVIQNPRYQVTQFGKPVTLSCSQTLNHNVMYWYQQKSSQAPKLLFHYYDKDFNNEADTPDNFQSRRPNTSFCFLDIRSPGLGDTAMYLCATSRVRDAGELFFGEGSRLTVL.

Turning to this clone: A junction end diverges from the germline sequence, so it may reflect a read error. The chain joins TRBV6-5 to TRBJ1-1, with 7 bases identical to TRBD1. The CDR3 runs 12 residues. The germline V gene has CDR1 MNHEY and CDR2 SVGAGI. The CDR3 is CASSQQGTVAFF. For the CDR3, the DNA is TGTGCCAGCAGTCAACAGGGGACTGTAGCTTTCTTT.

The chain joins TRBV6-4 to TRBJ2-1, with TRBD2 matching 12 bases. CDR3 length: 15 residues. Unmatched junction bases numbered 4, after V lost 6 bases and J lost 4 bases. The germline V gene encodes CDR1 MRHNA and CDR2 SNTAGT. The CDR3 loop reads CASSRLAGAYNEQFF. The CDR3 DNA reads TGTGCCAGCAGCCGACTAGCGGGAGCATACAATGAGCAGTTCTTC.

The sample holds one count of this clone. This chain joins TRBV14 and TRBJ2-3, with D perhaps TRBD1 (6 bases). Between the trimmed V and J ends, which lost 4 bases and 4 bases, there was a span of 15 bases. This CDR3 spans 15 amino acids. Looked up from germline, CDR1 is SGHDN and CDR2 is FVKESK. Here the CDR3 reads CASSPIRTAADTQYF. In nucleotides, the CDR3 is TGTGCCAGCAGCCCTATCCGGACAGCCGCAGATACGCAGTATTTT.

This clone was detected only once. The rearrangement links TRBV28 to TRBJ1-1, with 7 bases identical to TRBD1. V lost 3 bases and J lost 7; bases outside the gene matches: 11. Looked up from germline, CDR1 is MDHEN and CDR2 is SYDVKM. The CDR3 extends over 15 amino acids. CDR3 nucleotides: TGTGCCAGCAGTTTTAGGAGAATAGGACAGGTTGAAGCTTTCTTT. Its protein is CASSFRRIGQVEAFF.

The CDR3: CASSLMLSGEYTDTQYF. In nucleotides, the CDR3 is TGTGCCAGCAGTTTGATGCTTAGCGGGGAGTACACAGATACGCAGTATTTT. The rearrangement uses TRBV28 and TRBJ2-3; 8 nucleotides agree with TRBD2. With 3 bases clipped from V and 2 bases from J, the junction kept 10 bases outside the gene matches. CDR1 and CDR2 from the germline V gene are MDHEN and SYDVKM. CDR3 length: 17 amino acids.